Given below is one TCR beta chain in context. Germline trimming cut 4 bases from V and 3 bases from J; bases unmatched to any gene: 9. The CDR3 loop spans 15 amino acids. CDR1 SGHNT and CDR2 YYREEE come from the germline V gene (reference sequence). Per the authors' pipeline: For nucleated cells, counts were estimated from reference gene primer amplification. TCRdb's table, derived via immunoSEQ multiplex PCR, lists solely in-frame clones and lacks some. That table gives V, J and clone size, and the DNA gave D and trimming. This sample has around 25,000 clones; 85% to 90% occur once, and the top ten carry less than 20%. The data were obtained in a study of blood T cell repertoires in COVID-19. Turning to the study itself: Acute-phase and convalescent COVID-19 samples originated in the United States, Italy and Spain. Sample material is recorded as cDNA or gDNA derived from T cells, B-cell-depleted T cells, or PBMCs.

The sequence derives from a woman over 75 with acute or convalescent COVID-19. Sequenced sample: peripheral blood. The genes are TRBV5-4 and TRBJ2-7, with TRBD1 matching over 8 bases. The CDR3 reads CASSSPTGALYEQYF. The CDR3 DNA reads TGTGCCAGCAGCAGTCCGACAGGGGCCCTCTACGAGCAGTACTTC.